The T cell receptor beta chain described here comes from a study of blood T cell repertoires in COVID-19. Across the study: Sites across the United States, Italy and Spain contributed samples from acute and convalescent COVID-19. PBMCs, B-cell-depleted T cells, or T cells were the source of the cDNA or gDNA that made up the material.

Original handling: By means of reference gene primer amplification, nucleated cell counts were estimated. Repertoires were generated with immunoSEQ multiplex PCR, while TCRdb's copy carries only in-frame clones and drops some. The V and J calls and clone size are taken from that table; D and trimming were inferred from the DNA. The table has approximately 160,000 clones, roughly four fifths seen once. This clone was detected once. Sequences were obtained from peripheral blood. The sequence derives from a human donor in a cohort sampled during active COVID-19.

The CDR3 is CASSQGGQGNTEAFF. Written as DNA, the CDR3 is TGTGCCAGCAGCCAAGGCGGACAGGGTAACACTGAAGCTTTCTTT. V usage is TRBV3-1 (or the pseudogene TRBV3-2) and J usage is TRBJ1-1; TRBD1 agrees at 8 bases. The CDR3 has 15 amino acids. Germline V gene sequence: CDR1 LGHDT, CDR2 YNNKEL (reference sequence). The V and J ends lost 1 base and 2 bases, in that order; junction bases with no gene match: 3.